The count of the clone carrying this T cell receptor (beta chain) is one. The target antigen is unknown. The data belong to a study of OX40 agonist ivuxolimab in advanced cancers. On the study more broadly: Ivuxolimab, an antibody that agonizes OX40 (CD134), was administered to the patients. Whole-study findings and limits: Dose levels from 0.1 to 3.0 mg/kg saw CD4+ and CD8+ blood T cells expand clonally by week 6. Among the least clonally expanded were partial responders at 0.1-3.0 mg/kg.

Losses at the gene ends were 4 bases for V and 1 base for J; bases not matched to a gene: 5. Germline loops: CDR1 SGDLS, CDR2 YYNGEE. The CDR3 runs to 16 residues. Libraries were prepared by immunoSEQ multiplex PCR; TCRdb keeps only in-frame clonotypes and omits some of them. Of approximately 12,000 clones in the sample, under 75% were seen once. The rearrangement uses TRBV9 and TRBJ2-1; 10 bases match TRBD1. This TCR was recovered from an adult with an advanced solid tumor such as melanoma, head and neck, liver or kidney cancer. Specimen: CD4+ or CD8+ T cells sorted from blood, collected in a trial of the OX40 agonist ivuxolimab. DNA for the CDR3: TGTGCCAGCAGCCCCCGGACAGGGGGTTCCTACAATGAGCAGTTCTTC. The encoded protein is CASSPRTGGSYNEQFF.